A selection of T cell receptor beta chains follows, all from one sample in a study of beta chain features in type 1 diabetes. Data came from immunoSEQ multiplex PCR; TCRdb stores just in-frame clones and leaves some out. The data show 600,000 or so clones, roughly an eighth seen once. Sample: naive CD4+ T cells from blood. These receptors were obtained from a man under 40 with type 1 diabetes. CDR3s include the opening cysteine and the closing phenylalanine or tryptophan. Each record gives: V gene, J gene, clone size, D gene, CDR3 protein, CDR3 DNA. The D gene is left open where the match is weak. A row's size may be missing; if present it is once, few, many or a size class.

TRBV5-4	TRBJ2-1	few	NA	CASTPTKSSYNEQFF	TGTGCCAGCACCCCGACCAAGAGCTCCTACAATGAGCAGTTCTTC
TRBV10-3	TRBJ1-3	few	NA	CAIRGGVSGNTIYF	TGTGCCATCAGGGGGGGAGTTTCTGGAAACACCATATATTTT
TRBV29-1	TRBJ2-3	NA	NA	CSVVGGGTDTQYF	TGCAGCGTTGTTGGGGGCGGCACAGATACGCAGTATTTT
TRBV18	TRBJ2-7	few	TRBD1	CASSIPGQGTYEQYF	TGTGCCAGCTCAATCCCGGGACAGGGTACCTACGAGCAGTACTTC
TRBV29-1	TRBJ2-1	NA	TRBD2	CSVLGLAGGGNEQFF	TGCAGCGTTCTCGGACTAGCGGGGGGTGGCAATGAGCAGTTCTTC
TRBV7-9	TRBJ1-5	few	TRBD1	CASSLGTGAIQPQHF	TGTGCCAGCAGCCTCGGGACAGGGGCAATCCAGCCCCAGCATTTT
TRBV28	TRBJ2-6	NA	NA	CASSASSSGANVLTF	TGTGCCAGCAGTGCCTCCTCCTCTGGGGCCAACGTCCTGACTTTC
TRBV30	TRBJ2-2	few	NA	CAWSVRVYTGELFF	TGTGCCTGGAGTGTACGAGTCTACACCGGGGAGCTGTTTTTT
TRBV18	TRBJ2-5	few	NA	CASSPTGEETQYF	TGTGCCAGCTCACCAACAGGAGAAGAGACCCAGTACTTC
TRBV7-9	TRBJ2-3	NA	NA	CASSLTDSWGGTDTQYF	TGTGCCAGCAGCCTCACCGACTCCTGGGGGGGCACAGATACGCAGTATTTT
TRBV6-1	TRBJ2-1	NA	TRBD2	CASSEASSGGKDEQFF	TGTGCCAGCAGTGAAGCTAGCAGCGGGGGAAAGGATGAGCAGTTCTTC
TRBV18	TRBJ2-1	NA	NA	CASSPLAMGLSYNEQFF	TGTGCCAGCTCACCCCTAGCGATGGGGCTTTCCTACAATGAGCAGTTCTTC
TRBV28	TRBJ1-1	once	TRBD1	CASSSSGTGGLRAFF	TGTGCCAGCAGTTCGTCCGGGACAGGGGGCTTGAGAGCTTTCTTT
TRBV9	TRBJ2-1	NA	TRBD2	CASSALAGGLDEQFF	TGTGCCAGCAGCGCCCTAGCGGGGGGGCTCGATGAGCAGTTCTTC
TRBV4-1	TRBJ2-5	NA	NA	CASSQAPGTETKETQYF	TGCGCCAGCAGCCAAGCTCCGGGGACGGAAACCAAAGAGACCCAGTACTTC
TRBV30	TRBJ2-3	few	NA	CAWRIASYTDTQYF	TGTGCCTGGAGAATAGCGAGCTACACAGATACGCAGTATTTT
TRBV5-1	TRBJ2-7	few	NA	CASSLTRSRVGSSYEQYF	TGCGCCAGCAGCTTGACCCGCAGCAGGGTCGGGAGCTCCTACGAGCAGTACTTC
TRBV2	TRBJ2-6	few	NA	CASAFSGANVLTF	TGTGCCAGCGCCTTCTCTGGGGCCAACGTCCTGACTTTC
TRBV7-8	TRBJ1-1	NA	NA	CASSFQGLRSAEAFF	TGTGCCAGCAGCTTCCAGGGACTCCGGAGCGCTGAAGCTTTCTTT
TRBV7-2	TRBJ2-1	NA	NA	CASSFWGLMGEQFF	TGTGCCAGCAGCTTTTGGGGGCTAATGGGTGAGCAGTTCTTC
TRBV10-3	TRBJ2-3	few	NA	CAITPDRSTDTQYF	TGTGCCATCACCCCCGACAGGTCCACAGATACGCAGTATTTT
TRBV11-1	TRBJ2-5	NA	TRBD2	CASSLSGGYQETQYF	TGTGCCAGCAGCTTAAGCGGGGGGTACCAAGAGACCCAGTACTTC
TRBV12-5	TRBJ1-2	NA	NA	CASGLPTNYGYTF	TGTGCTAGTGGTTTGCCTACGAACTATGGCTACACCTTC
TRBV7-2	TRBJ2-2	NA	TRBD2	CASLPAGGYTGELFF	TGTGCCAGCCTACCAGCGGGGGGATACACCGGGGAGCTGTTTTTT
TRBV11-2	TRBJ1-1	few	NA	CASSPGQNTEAFF	TGTGCCAGCAGCCCAGGACAGAACACTGAAGCTTTCTTT
TRBV5-1	TRBJ2-7	few	NA	CASSSQGSSSYEQYF	TGCGCCAGCAGCTCACAGGGATCTAGCTCCTACGAGCAGTACTTC
TRBV7-9	TRBJ1-2	few	TRBD1	CASAPGQNNYGYTF	TGTGCCAGCGCACCGGGACAGAATAACTATGGCTACACCTTC
TRBV28	TRBJ2-5	NA	NA	CASMAPQGVGETQYF	TGTGCCAGCATGGCCCCCCAGGGTGTTGGGGAGACCCAGTACTTC
TRBV30	TRBJ1-4	NA	NA	CAWSEGRAEKLFF	TGTGCCTGGAGTGAGGGTCGGGCTGAAAAACTGTTTTTT
TRBV7-2	TRBJ2-3	few	NA	CASSRDTDTQYF	TGTGCCAGCAGCCGGGACACAGATACGCAGTATTTT
TRBV5-6	TRBJ1-6	NA	NA	CASSLDSGRTNSPLHF	TGTGCCAGCAGCTTGGACTCGGGACGAACGAATTCACCCCTCCACTTT
TRBV7-9	TRBJ1-6	few	TRBD1	CASTSRTGPNSPLHF	TGTGCCAGCACCTCTCGGACAGGTCCGAATTCACCCCTCCACTTT
TRBV27	TRBJ2-6	NA	NA	CASSSRGVGANVLTF	TGTGCCAGCAGCTCCCGCGGGGTTGGGGCCAACGTCCTGACTTTC
TRBV6-6	TRBJ2-6	NA	NA	CASEDSSGANVLTF	TGTGCCAGCGAGGATAGCTCTGGGGCCAACGTCCTGACTTTC
TRBV9	TRBJ2-1	few	NA	CASSVGGGSSYNEQFF	TGTGCCAGCAGCGTAGGAGGGGGATCGTCCTACAATGAGCAGTTCTTC
TRBV6-5	TRBJ1-5	NA	NA	CASLGGEQPQHF	TGTGCCAGCCTCGGAGGGGAGCAGCCCCAGCATTTT
TRBV7-2	TRBJ1-2	few	TRBD1	CASSRGQGRDGYTF	TGTGCCAGCAGCCGCGGACAGGGAAGGGACGGCTACACCTTC
TRBV7-3	TRBJ1-1	NA	NA	CASSLGAPTEAFF	TGTGCCAGCAGCTTAGGGGCCCCCACTGAAGCTTTCTTT
TRBV18	TRBJ2-1	NA	TRBD1	CASSPRTGQNEQFF	TGTGCCAGCTCACCAAGGACAGGGCAAAATGAGCAGTTCTTC
TRBV5-6	TRBJ1-6	few	NA	CASSLVRGNSPLHF	TGTGCCAGCAGCTTGGTGAGGGGAAACTCACCCCTCCACTTT
TRBV4-3	TRBJ1-2	NA	NA	CASSQGRGRTNYGYTF	TGCGCCAGCAGCCAAGGTCGTGGCCGGACTAACTATGGCTACACCTTC
TRBV11-2	TRBJ2-5	few	NA	CASSLGLRETQYF	TGTGCCAGCAGCTTAGGATTGAGGGAGACCCAGTACTTC
TRBV9	TRBJ2-5	NA	TRBD1	CASSESTGTETQYF	TGTGCCAGCAGCGAGTCGACAGGGACGGAGACCCAGTACTTC
TRBV29-1	TRBJ1-2	NA	NA	CSVTTFPGVQGYGYTF	TGCAGCGTTACTACCTTCCCCGGGGTACAGGGCTATGGCTACACCTTC
TRBV9	TRBJ1-6	NA	NA	CASSDGRDGISPLHF	TGTGCCAGCAGTGATGGCCGGGACGGAATTTCACCCCTCCACTTT
TRBV25-1	TRBJ2-7	NA	TRBD2	CATTRGDDYEQYF	TGTGCCACCACCCGGGGGGACGACTACGAGCAGTACTTC
TRBV9	TRBJ2-3	NA	NA	CASSASISTDTQYF	TGTGCCAGCAGCGCCTCGATAAGCACAGATACGCAGTATTTT
TRBV18	TRBJ2-2	NA	NA	CASSPVPGQDTGELFF	TGTGCCAGCTCACCAGTTCCAGGGCAGGACACCGGGGAGCTGTTTTTT
TRBV27	TRBJ2-5	few	TRBD2	CASSRGLAGGQETQYF	TGTGCCAGCAGCCGCGGACTAGCGGGGGGCCAAGAGACCCAGTACTTC
TRBV7-8	TRBJ2-7	few	TRBD2	CASSLSGGARSYEQYF	TGTGCCAGCAGCTTGTCCGGGGGGGCCCGCTCCTACGAGCAGTACTTC